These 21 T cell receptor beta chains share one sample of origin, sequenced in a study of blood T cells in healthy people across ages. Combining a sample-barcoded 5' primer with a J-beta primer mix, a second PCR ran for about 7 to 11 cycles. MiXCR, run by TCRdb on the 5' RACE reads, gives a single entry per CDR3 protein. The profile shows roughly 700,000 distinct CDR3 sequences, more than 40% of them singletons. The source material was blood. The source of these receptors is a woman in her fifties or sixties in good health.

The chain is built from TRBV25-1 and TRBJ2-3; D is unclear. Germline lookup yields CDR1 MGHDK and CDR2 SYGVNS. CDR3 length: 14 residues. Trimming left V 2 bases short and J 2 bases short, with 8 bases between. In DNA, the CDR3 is TGTGCCAGCAGTGAAGCACGGTACACAGATACGCAGTATTTT. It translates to CASSEARYTDTQYF.

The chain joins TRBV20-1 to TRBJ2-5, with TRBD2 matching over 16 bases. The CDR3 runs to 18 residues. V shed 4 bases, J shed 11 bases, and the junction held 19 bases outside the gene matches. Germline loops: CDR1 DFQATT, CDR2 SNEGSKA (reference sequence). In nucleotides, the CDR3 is TGCAGTGCTACCGGGACTAGCGGGAGGGCCCATCCAATCTACGAACAGTACTTC. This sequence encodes CSATGTSGRAHPIYEQYF.

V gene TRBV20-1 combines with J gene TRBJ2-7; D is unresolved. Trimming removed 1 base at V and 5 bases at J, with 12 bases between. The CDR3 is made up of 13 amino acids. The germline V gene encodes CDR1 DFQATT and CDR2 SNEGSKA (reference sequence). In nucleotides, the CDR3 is TGCAGTGCTAGAGGAGGAAATGAGGACGAGCAGTACTTC. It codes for CSARGGNEDEQYF.

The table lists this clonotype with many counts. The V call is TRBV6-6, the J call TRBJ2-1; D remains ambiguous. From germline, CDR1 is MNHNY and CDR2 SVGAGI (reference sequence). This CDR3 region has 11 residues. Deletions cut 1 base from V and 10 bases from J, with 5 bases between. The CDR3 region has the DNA TGTGCCAGCAGTTACTTGCGAGAGCAGTTCTTC. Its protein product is CASSYLREQFF.

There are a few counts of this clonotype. This CDR3 reads CASSWTANSYEQYF. The CDR3 DNA reads TGTGCCAGCAGCTGGACAGCGAACTCCTACGAGCAGTACTTC. This sequence joins TRBV11-1 and TRBJ2-7, with a weak D call TRBD1 (6 bases). CDR1 SGHAT and CDR2 FQDESV come from the germline V gene (reference sequence). V was cut by 4 bases and J by 0 bases, with 10 bases left in between. The CDR3 runs to 14 residues.

The DNA of the CDR3 is TGCAGCGTTCGCAGGGGGCTTGAGCAGTACTTC. It specifies CSVRRGLEQYF. V and J are TRBV29-1 and TRBJ2-5, with 8 bases aligning to TRBD1. This CDR3 has 11 amino acids. V was clipped by 5 bases and J by 11 bases; unmatched bases: 7. Germline V gene sequence: CDR1 SQVTM, CDR2 ANQGSEA.

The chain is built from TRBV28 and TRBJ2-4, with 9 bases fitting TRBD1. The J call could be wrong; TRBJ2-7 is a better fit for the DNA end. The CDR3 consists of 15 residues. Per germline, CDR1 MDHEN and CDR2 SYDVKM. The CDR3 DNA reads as TGTGCCAGCAGTACCCCGGGACAGGGCCGGTACGAGCAGTACTTC. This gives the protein CASSTPGQGRYEQYF.

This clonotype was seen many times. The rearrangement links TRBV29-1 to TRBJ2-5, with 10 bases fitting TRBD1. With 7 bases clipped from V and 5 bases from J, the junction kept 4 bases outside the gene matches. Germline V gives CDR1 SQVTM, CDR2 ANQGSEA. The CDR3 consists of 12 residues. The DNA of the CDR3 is TGCAGCGCTGACAGGGGGCGGGAGACCCAGTACTTC. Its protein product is CSADRGRETQYF. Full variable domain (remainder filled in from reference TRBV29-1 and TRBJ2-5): SAVISQKPSRDICQRGTSLTIQCQVDSQVTMMFWYRQQPGQSLTLIATANQGSEATYESGFVIDKFPISRPNLTFSTLTVSNMSPEDSSIYLCSADRGRETQYFGPGTRLLVL.

CDR3 residues: CAGTGWTAYNEQFF. In DNA form, the CDR3 reads TGTGCCGGGACAGGGTGGACAGCCTACAATGAGCAGTTCTTC. The rearrangement uses TRBV7-9 and TRBJ2-1; 9 bases fit TRBD1. This CDR3 has 14 residues. J was trimmed by 2 bases and V by 11 bases; bases with no gene match: 7. CDR1 and CDR2 (germline): SEHNR, FQNEAQ (reference sequence).

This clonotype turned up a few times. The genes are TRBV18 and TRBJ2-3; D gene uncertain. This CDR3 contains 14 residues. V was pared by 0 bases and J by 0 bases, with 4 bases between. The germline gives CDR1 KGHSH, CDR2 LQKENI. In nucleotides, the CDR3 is TGTGCCAGCTCACCACCGTCCAGCACAGATACGCAGTATTTT. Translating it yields CASSPPSSTDTQYF.

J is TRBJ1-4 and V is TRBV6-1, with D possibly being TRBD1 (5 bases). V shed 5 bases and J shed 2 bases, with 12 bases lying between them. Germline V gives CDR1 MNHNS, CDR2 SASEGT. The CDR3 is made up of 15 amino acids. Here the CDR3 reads CASSNRQLTNEKLFF. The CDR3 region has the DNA TGTGCCAGCAGTAACCGACAGTTGACTAATGAAAAACTGTTTTTT.

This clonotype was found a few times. CDR3 amino acids: CASSSGGDGGYTF. The CDR3 DNA is TGCGCCAGCAGCTCAGGGGGTGATGGTGGCTACACCTTC. The V gene is TRBV5-1, the J gene TRBJ1-2; 7 bases fit TRBD1. CDR1 and CDR2 from the germline V gene are SGHRS and YFSETQ. Trimming took 3 bases from V and 7 from J; bases not matched to a gene: 6. The CDR3 has 13 residues.

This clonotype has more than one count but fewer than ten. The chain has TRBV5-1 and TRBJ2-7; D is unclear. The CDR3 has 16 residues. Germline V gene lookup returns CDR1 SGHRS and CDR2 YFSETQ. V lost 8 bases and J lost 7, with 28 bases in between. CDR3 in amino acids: CASSTLGSKYYNEQYF. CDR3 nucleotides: TGCGCCAGTAGCACCCTCGGTAGCAAATACTACAATGAGCAGTACTTC.

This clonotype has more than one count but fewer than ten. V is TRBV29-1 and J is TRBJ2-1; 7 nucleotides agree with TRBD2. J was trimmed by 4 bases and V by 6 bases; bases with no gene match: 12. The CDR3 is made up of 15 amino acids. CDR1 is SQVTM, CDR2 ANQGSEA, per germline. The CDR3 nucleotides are TGCAGCGTAAAACTAGGGAGGGAGCCGTACAATGAGCAGTTCTTC. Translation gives CSVKLGREPYNEQFF.

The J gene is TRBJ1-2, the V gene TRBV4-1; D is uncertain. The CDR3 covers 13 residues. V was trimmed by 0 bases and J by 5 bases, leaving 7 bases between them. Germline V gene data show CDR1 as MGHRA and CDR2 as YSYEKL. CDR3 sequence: CASSQDLQYGYTF. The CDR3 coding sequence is TGCGCCAGCAGCCAAGATCTACAGTATGGCTACACCTTC.

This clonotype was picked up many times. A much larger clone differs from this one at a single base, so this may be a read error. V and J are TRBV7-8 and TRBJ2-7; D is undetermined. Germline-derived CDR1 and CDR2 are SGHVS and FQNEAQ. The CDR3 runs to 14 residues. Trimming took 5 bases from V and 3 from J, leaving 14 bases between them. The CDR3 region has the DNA TGTGCCAGCAGCGTACGAGCTGGATACTACGAGCAGTACTTC. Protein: CASSVRAGYYEQYF.

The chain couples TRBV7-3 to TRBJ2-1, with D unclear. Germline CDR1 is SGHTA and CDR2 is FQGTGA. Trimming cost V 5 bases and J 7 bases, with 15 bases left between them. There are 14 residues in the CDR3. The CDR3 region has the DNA TGTGCCAGCAGCGTAGGTTCAGGTGGTAATGAGCAGTTCTTC. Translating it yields CASSVGSGGNEQFF.

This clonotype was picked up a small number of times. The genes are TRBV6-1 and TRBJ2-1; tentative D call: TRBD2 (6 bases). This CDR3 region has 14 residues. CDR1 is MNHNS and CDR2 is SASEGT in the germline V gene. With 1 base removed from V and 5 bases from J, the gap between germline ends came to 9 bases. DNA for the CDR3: TGTGCCAGCAGTGAAGGGACTATAAACAATGAGCAGTTCTTC. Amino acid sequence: CASSEGTINNEQFF.

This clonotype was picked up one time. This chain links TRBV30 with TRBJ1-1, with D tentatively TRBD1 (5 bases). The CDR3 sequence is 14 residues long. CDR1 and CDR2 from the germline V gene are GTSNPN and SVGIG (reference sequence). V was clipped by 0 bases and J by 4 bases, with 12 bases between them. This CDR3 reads CAWSVRGFGTEAFF. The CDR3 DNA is TGTGCCTGGAGTGTAAGGGGCTTCGGCACTGAAGCTTTCTTT.

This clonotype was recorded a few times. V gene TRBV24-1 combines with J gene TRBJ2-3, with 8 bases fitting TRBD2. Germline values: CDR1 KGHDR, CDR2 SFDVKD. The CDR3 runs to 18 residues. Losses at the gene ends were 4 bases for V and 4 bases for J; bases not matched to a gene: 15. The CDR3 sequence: CATSDHSNKAGEADTQYF. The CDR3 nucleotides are TGTGCCACCAGTGACCACTCAAATAAAGCGGGAGAGGCAGATACGCAGTATTTT.

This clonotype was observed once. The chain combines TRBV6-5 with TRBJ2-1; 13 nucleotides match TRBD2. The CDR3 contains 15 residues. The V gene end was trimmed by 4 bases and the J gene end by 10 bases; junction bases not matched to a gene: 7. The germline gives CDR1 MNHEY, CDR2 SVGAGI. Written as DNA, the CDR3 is TGTGCCAGCAGTTCCTACGGACTAGCGGGGGACGAGCAGTTCTTC. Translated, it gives CASSSYGLAGDEQFF.